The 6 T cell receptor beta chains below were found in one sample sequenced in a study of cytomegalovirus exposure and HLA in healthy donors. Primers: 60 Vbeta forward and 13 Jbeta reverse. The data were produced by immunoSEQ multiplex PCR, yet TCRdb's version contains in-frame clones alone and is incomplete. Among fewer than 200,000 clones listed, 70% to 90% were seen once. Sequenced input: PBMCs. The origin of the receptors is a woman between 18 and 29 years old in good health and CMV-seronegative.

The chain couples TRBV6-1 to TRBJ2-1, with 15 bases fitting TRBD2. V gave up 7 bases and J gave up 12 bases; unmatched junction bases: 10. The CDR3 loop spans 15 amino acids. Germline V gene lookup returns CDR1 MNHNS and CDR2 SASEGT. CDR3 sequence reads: CASISGTSGGRGQFF. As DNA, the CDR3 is TGTGCCAGCATCTCCGGGACTAGCGGGGGGAGGGGGCAGTTCTTC.

The CDR3 sequence is CASSLPGIYTGELFF. Here the CDR3 DNA reads TGTGCCAGCAGTTTGCCAGGGATTTACACCGGGGAGCTGTTTTTT. The gene calls are TRBV28 and TRBJ2-2; D perhaps matches TRBD1 (5 bases). The germline CDR1 and CDR2 sequences are MDHEN and SYDVKM. The CDR3 runs 15 residues. V lost 3 bases to trimming and J lost 3 bases, with 11 bases between them.

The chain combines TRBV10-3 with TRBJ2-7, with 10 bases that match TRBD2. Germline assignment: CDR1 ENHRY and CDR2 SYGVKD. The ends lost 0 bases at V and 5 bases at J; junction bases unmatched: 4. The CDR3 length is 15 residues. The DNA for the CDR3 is TGTGCCATCAGTGAGTCTGGAGCGGGAGGGCACGAGCAGTACTTC. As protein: CAISESGAGGHEQYF.

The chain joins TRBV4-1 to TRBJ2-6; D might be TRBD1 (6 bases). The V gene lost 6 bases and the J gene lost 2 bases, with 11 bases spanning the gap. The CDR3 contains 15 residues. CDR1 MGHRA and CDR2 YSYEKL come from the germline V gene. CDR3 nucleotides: TGCGCCAGCAGACCAAACAGGGCTGGGGCCAACGTCCTGACTTTC. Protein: CASRPNRAGANVLTF.

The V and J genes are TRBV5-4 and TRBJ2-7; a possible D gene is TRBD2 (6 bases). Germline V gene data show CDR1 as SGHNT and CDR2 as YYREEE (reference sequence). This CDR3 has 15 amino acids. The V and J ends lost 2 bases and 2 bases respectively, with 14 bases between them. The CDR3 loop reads CASSFPGSSPYEQYF. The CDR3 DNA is TGTGCCAGCAGCTTTCCCGGGAGCTCACCCTACGAGCAGTACTTC.

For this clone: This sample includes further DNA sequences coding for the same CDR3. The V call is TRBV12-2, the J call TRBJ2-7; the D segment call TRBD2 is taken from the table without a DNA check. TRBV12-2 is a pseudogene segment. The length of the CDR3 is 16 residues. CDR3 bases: TGTGCAAGTCGCCACGGACTAGCGGGAGCCACCTACGAGCAGTACTTC. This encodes CASRHGLAGATYEQYF.